Below are 12 T cell receptor beta chains sequenced from a single sample in a study of shared clonotypes between healthy human individuals. The table came from immunoSEQ multiplex PCR; TCRdb's copy has only in-frame clones and leaves some out. The sample holds hundreds of thousands of clones, 96% seen once. Sequencing was performed on naive CD4+ T cells sorted from blood. Subset reported: CD45RA+ positively selected. The receptors were gathered from a woman aged 25 to 39 in good health.

This sequence joins TRBV6-5 and TRBJ1-1, with a weak D call TRBD1 (5 bases). The CDR3 is made up of 13 amino acids. Trimming pared 6 bases from V and 8 bases from J, leaving 16 bases between. The germline gives CDR1 MNHEY, CDR2 SVGAGI. The CDR3, as DNA: TGTGCCAGCAGAACGCAGGGAATCTTGGAAGCTTTCTTT. Translating gives CASRTQGILEAFF.

V is TRBV19 and J is TRBJ2-7; weak D call: TRBD1 (5 bases). With 4 bases removed from V and 0 bases from J, the gap between germline ends came to 13 bases. CDR1 and CDR2 (germline): LNHDA, SQIVND (reference sequence). The CDR3 sequence is 15 residues long. The CDR3 here is CASSTSTDLSYEQYF. As DNA, the CDR3 is TGTGCCAGTAGTACTTCGACAGATCTCTCCTACGAGCAGTACTTC.

The V gene is TRBV28, the J gene TRBJ2-4, with 7 nucleotides matching TRBD1. V shed 6 bases and J 8 bases; nucleotides not matched to a gene: 13. The germline V gene encodes CDR1 MDHEN and CDR2 SYDVKM. The CDR3 consists of 15 residues. The DNA for the CDR3 is TGTGCCAGCAGCACGACAGGGTCCGTTGCGGACATTCAGTACTTC. Translating gives CASSTTGSVADIQYF.

The V call is TRBV10-3, the J call TRBJ2-5, with D hard to call. The ends were cut back, 8 bases at V and 2 bases at J, with 12 bases in the middle. This CDR3 has 13 residues. The germline gives CDR1 ENHRY, CDR2 SYGVKD. The CDR3: CAIGLAEQETQYF. The DNA for the CDR3 is TGTGCCATCGGGCTCGCAGAGCAAGAGACCCAGTACTTC.

This clone was detected once. The rearrangement uses TRBV27 and TRBJ2-1; weak D call: TRBD1 (6 bases). Germline V CDR1 and CDR2: MNHEY, SMNVEV (reference sequence). The V end was cut by 6 bases, the J end by 8 bases, with 17 bases between. CDR3 length equals 14 residues. The CDR3 loop is CASRQAHNRDEQFF. CDR3 DNA sequence: TGTGCCAGCAGACAAGCCCATAACAGGGATGAGCAGTTCTTC.

J is TRBJ2-7 and V is TRBV7-6; D call uncertain. Germline V gene lookup returns CDR1 SGHVS and CDR2 FNYEAQ. V was clipped by 0 bases and J by 1 base, with 10 bases between them. The CDR3 loop spans 15 amino acids. CDR3 sequence reads: CASSLAYSQSYEQYF. Written as DNA, the CDR3 is TGTGCCAGCAGCTTAGCGTACTCCCAGTCCTACGAGCAGTACTTC.

The CDR3, as DNA: TGTGCCACCAGCAGAGATGGACAGGGGCTATCCTTCTATGGCTACACCTTC. Amino acid sequence: CATSRDGQGLSFYGYTF. The chain joins TRBV15 to TRBJ1-2, with TRBD1 identical over 9 bases. Germline V lookup: CDR1 LNHNV, CDR2 YYDKDF (reference sequence). J was trimmed by 4 bases and V by 0 bases; bases with no gene match: 9. CDR3 size: 17 residues.

This rearrangement joins TRBV7-9 to TRBJ2-3; 11 bases are shared with TRBD2. Germline lookup yields CDR1 SEHNR and CDR2 FQNEAQ (reference sequence). This CDR3 comprises 17 residues. With V trimmed by 5 bases and J by 1 base, 8 bases remained unmatched. The CDR3 protein is CASSPSLAGVGTDTQYF. The DNA for the CDR3 is TGTGCCAGCAGCCCCTCACTAGCGGGAGTGGGCACAGATACGCAGTATTTT.

The J gene is TRBJ2-7, the V gene TRBV5-1; 7 nucleotides line up with TRBD2. The CDR3 sequence is 15 residues long. Unmatched junction bases numbered 4, after V lost 0 bases and J lost 1 base. Germline V gene data show CDR1 as SGHRS and CDR2 as YFSETQ. The CDR3 DNA reads TGCGCCAGCAGCTTGGAGACTAGCATATCCTACGAGCAGTACTTC. Translated, it gives CASSLETSISYEQYF.

This chain joins TRBV5-6 and TRBJ1-2; TRBD1 matches 7 bases. The J segment lost 2 bases and the V segment lost 5 bases, leaving 3 bases of the junction unmatched. Germline-derived CDR1 and CDR2 are SGHDT and YYEEEE. CDR3 length equals 13 residues. The CDR3 DNA reads as TGTGCCAGCAGACTGACAGGGAACTATGGCTACACCTTC. Protein: CASRLTGNYGYTF.

The chain combines TRBV15 with TRBJ1-5; 7 bases align to TRBD1. The trim removed 5 bases at V and 6 bases at J, leaving 10 bases unmatched. Germline CDR1 is LNHNV and CDR2 is YYDKDF (reference sequence). The CDR3 has 15 amino acids. The CDR3 loop is CATSGKTGPGQPQHF. The CDR3 bases are TGTGCCACCAGCGGAAAGACAGGGCCGGGTCAGCCCCAGCATTTT.

The chain joins TRBV7-9 to TRBJ2-3; 9 bases align to TRBD1. CDR3 size: 17 residues. Germline lookup yields CDR1 SEHNR and CDR2 FQNEAQ (reference sequence). Unmatched junction bases numbered 12, after V lost 5 bases and J lost 3 bases. The CDR3 region is CASSRSGTGLVTDTQYF. As DNA, the CDR3 is TGTGCCAGCAGCCGCTCCGGGACAGGGCTGGTGACAGATACGCAGTATTTT.